The rows below give T cell receptor beta chains drawn from one sample of a study of Graves' ophthalmopathy and Graves' hyperthyroidism. Each CDR3 protein gets one entry after TCRdb re-called the multiplex PCR reads with MiXCR. Of approximately 700,000 distinct CDR3 sequences detected, 40% appear once; the ten largest clones hold 44%. The sample was peripheral blood. These receptors all come from an adult man with Graves' ophthalmopathy. CDR3s include the opening cysteine and the closing phenylalanine or tryptophan. D genes are given only for firm matches. Some rows mark clone size as missing; the rest say once, few, many or name a class of expanded clone.

CDR3 DNA: TGTACCAGCAGCTCCCGATCGGGGGTCAATCAGCCCCAGCATTTT
CDR3 protein: CTSSSRSGVNQPQHF
clone size: few
V gene: TRBV7-2
J gene: TRBJ1-5
D gene: .

CDR3 DNA: TGTGCCAGCAGCTCCCGGACGACTCCTTGGGAGCAGTACTTC
CDR3 protein: CASSSRTTPWEQYF
clone size: .
V gene: TRBV5-8
J gene: TRBJ2-7
D gene: .

CDR3 DNA: TGTGCCAGCAGCGTAGGGGGTGCCACTGAAGCTTTCTTT
CDR3 protein: CASSVGGATEAFF
clone size: few
V gene: TRBV9
J gene: TRBJ1-1
D gene: .

CDR3 DNA: TGCGCCAGCAGCCATATAAGGGGTCGGACTGAAGCTTTCTTT
CDR3 protein: CASSHIRGRTEAFF
clone size: .
V gene: TRBV4-1
J gene: TRBJ1-1
D gene: .

CDR3 DNA: TGTGCCAGTAGCCCTTTAGGACAGATCCAAAACTACGAGCAGTACTTC
CDR3 protein: CASSPLGQIQNYEQYF
clone size: .
V gene: TRBV19
J gene: TRBJ2-7
D gene: .

CDR3 DNA: TGTGCCAGCAGAGATCGGACAGGAGCCAACGTCCTGACTTTC
CDR3 protein: CASRDRTGANVLTF
clone size: .
V gene: TRBV14
J gene: TRBJ2-6
D gene: TRBD1

CDR3 DNA: TGTGCCAGCAGTTCAACGTCGAGGGCAGCTAATGAAAAACTGTTTTTT
CDR3 protein: CASSSTSRAANEKLFF
clone size: few
V gene: TRBV2
J gene: TRBJ1-4
D gene: .

CDR3 DNA: TGTGCCGGCAGCGTTCGACTAGCGGGAGCCTCTGGGGCCAACGTCCTGACTTTC
CDR3 protein: CAGSVRLAGASGANVLTF
clone size: .
V gene: TRBV7-2
J gene: TRBJ2-6
D gene: TRBD2

CDR3 DNA: TGTGCCATCAGTTACGCGGGATTCCCTGGCTACACCTTC
CDR3 protein: CAISYAGFPGYTF
clone size: .
V gene: TRBV10-3
J gene: TRBJ1-2
D gene: .

CDR3 DNA: TGTGCCAGCAGCCAAGGGACTACCAGCTCCTACGAGCAGTACTTC
CDR3 protein: CASSQGTTSSYEQYF
clone size: many
V gene: TRBV14
J gene: TRBJ2-7
D gene: .

CDR3 DNA: TGTGCCACCGAAGGAAATTCACCCCTCCACTTT
CDR3 protein: CATEGNSPLHF
clone size: many
V gene: TRBV2
J gene: TRBJ1-6
D gene: .

CDR3 DNA: TGTGCCAGTACCCGGACAGGGGGCGTCTACAACTATGGCTACACCTTC
CDR3 protein: CASTRTGGVYNYGYTF
clone size: few
V gene: TRBV19
J gene: TRBJ1-2
D gene: TRBD1

CDR3 DNA: TGTGCCAGCAGCCATCGGGACAGGGGGCGCTCTGGAAACACCATATATTTT
CDR3 protein: CASSHRDRGRSGNTIYF
clone size: many
V gene: TRBV11-2
J gene: TRBJ1-3
D gene: TRBD1

CDR3 DNA: TGTGCCAGCAGCTTATTGGACAGGGAAGAGACCCAGTACTTC
CDR3 protein: CASSLLDREETQYF
clone size: few
V gene: TRBV7-9
J gene: TRBJ2-5
D gene: TRBD1

CDR3 DNA: TGTGCCAGCAGCCCCCAGGCGGGGGGCGGTAACTATGGCTACACCTTC
CDR3 protein: CASSPQAGGGNYGYTF
clone size: many
V gene: TRBV7-2
J gene: TRBJ1-2
D gene: .

CDR3 DNA: TGTGCCATCAGTCCGACACTGAACACCGGGGAGCTGTTTTTT
CDR3 protein: CAISPTLNTGELFF
clone size: .
V gene: TRBV10-3
J gene: TRBJ2-2
D gene: .